This T cell receptor beta chain was captured in a study of shared clonotypes between healthy human individuals. Study as a whole: CD8 memory received one plate per donor, CD8 naive two, CD4 memory three and CD4 naive three.

The authors loaded about 200 ng DNA, around 32,000 T cell genomes, into sorted-subset replicate PCRs. Libraries were prepared by immunoSEQ multiplex PCR; TCRdb keeps only in-frame clonotypes and omits some of them. The data show over 2 million clones, less than 95% seen once. Cells designated naive CD8 were CD45RO-negative and were positively selected for CCR7, with terminally differentiated effector memory CD45RA+ cells excluded. Sequencing was carried out using naive CD8+ T cells sorted from blood. This clonotype was obtained from a man younger than 35 in good health.

CDR3 loop: CASSAPGTGTYEQYF. In DNA form, the CDR3 reads TGTGCCAGCAGCGCGCCCGGGACAGGGACCTACGAGCAGTACTTC. The chain employs TRBV7-9 and TRBJ2-7, with TRBD1 matching over 9 bases. The V gene's germline CDR1 is SEHNR and CDR2 FQNEAQ (reference sequence). CDR3 length: 15 residues. The junction had 7 bases not matched to a gene; V was cut back by 5 bases and J by 2 bases.